This T cell receptor (beta chain) is from a study of glioma-infiltrating T cells. Broader study findings: Gliomas, especially low-grade, showed above-expected tissue-blood divergence; non-neoplastic patients showed below.

J lost 4 bases, V lost 6 bases, and 3 bases had no gene match. The CDR3 length is 13 residues. CDR1 is MDHEN, CDR2 SYDVKM, per germline. This clonotype was counted between two and nine times. Its cognate antigen is unknown. The iRepertoire nested amplicon-rescue multiplex PCR amplified TCR alpha and beta CDR3s from RNA. One entry per CDR3 protein results from TCRdb running MiXCR on the multiplex PCR reads. The sample carries about 140,000 distinct CDR3 sequences, about 39% recorded once. The gene calls are TRBV28 and TRBJ1-2; 9 positions agree with TRBD1. Sequenced material: glioma tissue, nonneoplastic brain tissue, or PBMCs (not recorded which). The sequence derives from a human donor with low-grade glioma or glioblastoma, undergoing nonglioma brain surgery, or in good health (not recorded which). The CDR3 spells CASRQGAGYGYTF. The DNA for the CDR3 is TGTGCCAGCAGACAGGGGGCAGGCTATGGCTACACCTTC.